This T cell receptor beta chain originates from a study of T cell responses to AZD1222 COVID-19 vaccine. The study, taken as a whole, reports: Spike-specific TCR breadth rose after two AZD1222 doses, and depth rose as well. In a largely white British group with more females than males, clonal diversity was possibly underestimated.

Turning to this clone: Its antigen is as yet unknown.

Germline CDR1 reads MDHEN; CDR2 reads SYDVKM. V shed 7 bases, J shed 0 bases, and the junction held 7 bases outside the gene matches. The CDR3 runs 16 residues. Sequencing was performed with immunoSEQ multiplex PCR; in TCRdb, only in-frame clones are kept and a portion is missing. This table holds about 180,000 clones, around 90% found once. This sample comprised peripheral blood, obtained on day 0 of AZD1222 vaccination. The chain links TRBV28 to TRBJ2-1; 9 bases map to TRBD2. The sequence was obtained from an adult in good health. CDR3 loop: CASNPRLAVSYNEQFF. The DNA for the CDR3 is TGTGCCAGCAACCCTCGACTAGCGGTCTCCTACAATGAGCAGTTCTTC.